This T cell receptor beta chain was sequenced in a study of control samples from healthy donors and cancer patients. V was pared by 5 bases and J by 9 bases, with 15 bases of the junction left unmatched. Per the germline V gene, CDR1 is LNHDA and CDR2 is SQIVND (reference sequence). The CDR3 is made up of 15 amino acids. Produced via immunoSEQ multiplex PCR; TCRdb's table is partial and in-frame only. The repertoire includes 50,000 to 65,000 clones, over 75% of them detected once, and over 1% sits in the top ten. J is TRBJ2-5 and V is TRBV19, with 7 positions matching TRBD1. Material: PBMCs. This TCR was sampled from a woman aged 50 to 65 with colorectal cancer. CDR3 sequence reads: CASSPQPDRPQAQYF. The DNA of the CDR3 is TGTGCCAGTAGTCCCCAGCCGGACAGGCCCCAGGCCCAGTACTTC.